This paragraph reports one T cell receptor (beta chain). This clone showed up many times. Its target antigen remains unknown. The read terminates 3 residues before the CDR3 end, so the remaining end is supplied by the germline J gene. The source of the sample is a study of T cell clonality in common variable immunodeficiency (dated by TCRdb to between 2014 and 2017). The research as a whole found: Increased TCRbeta clonality was found in CVID subjects compared with healthy controls (t-test p = 0.018), with the increase being most characteristic of about a third of subjects. CVID TCRbeta sequences were reported to have fewer deletions and N-nucleotide insertions and to lack highly modified clones with 13 or more V deletions. Differences among patients in the CVID cohort limited the correlations between repertoire features and clinical complications. CVID subjects shared fewer TCRbeta clones with each other than healthy controls did (p < 0.0001). Although equal DNA input was used, an average of approximately 82,000 unique sequences per sample was obtained for controls, compared with approximately 31,000 for CVID samples. The authors noted that sequencing repertoires of T cell subpopulations would be needed to clarify what caused the increased clonality in CVID.

CVID samples and control samples contributed equivalent amounts of genomic DNA as sequencing input. For every sample, a 60 bp segment covering the rearranged TCRbeta CDR3 region was amplified and then sequenced. TCRbeta amplification used the immunoSEQ assay, a bias-corrected multiplex PCR with high-throughput sequencing. Processing in the source paper ran as follows. Every unique nucleotide sequence was considered a clone and was annotated with V, D and J genes, copy number and frequency. Sequences were labeled productive if in frame, and non-productive if out of frame or containing stop codons. As previously described, clonality was calculated on the basis of Shannon's entropy. The predicted amino acid sequences of productive clones were used to derive mean CDR3 Kyte-Doolittle hydropathy. Using the R hclust function, scaled V gene usage was clustered hierarchically with Manhattan distance and complete linkage. Sharing of clones by CDR3 amino acid sequence was evaluated through resampling of 12 repertoires per group over 100 rounds. Repertoires were searched for 70 published EBV-specific and a few hundred published CMV-specific TCRbeta sequences. Two CVID samples yielding fewer than 10,000 sequences were excluded from analysis, leaving 42 CVID repertoires. TCRdb limited this immuneACCESS table to in-frame rearrangements with V and J called. A share of clones is missing; checked studies link under half to unresolved V genes, and the rest is unexplained. V, J and clone size are those of that table, while D and trimming were read from the DNA. This sample was tabulated with 55,000 to 65,000 clones, among which there are no singletons. The ten top clones hold 1.6% of the sample.

Most of the CVID patients and most of the healthy controls were of Caucasian heritage. From each donor, roughly 5 to 8.5 ml of heparinized peripheral whole blood was collected. Genomic DNA from adults with common variable immune deficiency (CVID) and from healthy adult controls was used to sequence TCRbeta CDR3 repertoires. The control group comprised about 22 healthy adult volunteers, some 12 female and about 10 male, aged roughly 23 to 70 years with a mean age of 34. To isolate peripheral blood mononuclear cells, diluted blood was subjected to density centrifugation over Hypaque 1077 or Ficoll-Paque. Genomic DNA was obtained from unsorted mononuclear cells using either Qiagen column purification or a centrifugation-based method. Measured from the cysteine to the phenylalanine, the CDR3 is 18 residues long. The CDR3 was read in part: 45 bases, with the frame set at base 1. Trimmed from V: 6 bases; trimmed from J: 1 base; junction bases lacking a gene match: 13. The germline V gene (reference sequence) specifies DFQATT as CDR1 and SNEGSKA as CDR2.

The sequencing input was peripheral blood mononuclear cells. The chain is made from TRBV20-1 and TRBJ2-1, and TRBD2 aligns with 12 junction nucleotides. This receptor was taken from a person aged 18 to 75 in good health. Incomplete CDR3 DNA: TGCAGTGCAAGACTAGCGGGAGCCCCCGGTATTTCCTACAATGAG. Its amino acids are CSARLAGAPGISYNE. The entire CDR3 is CSARLAGAPGISYNEQFF.